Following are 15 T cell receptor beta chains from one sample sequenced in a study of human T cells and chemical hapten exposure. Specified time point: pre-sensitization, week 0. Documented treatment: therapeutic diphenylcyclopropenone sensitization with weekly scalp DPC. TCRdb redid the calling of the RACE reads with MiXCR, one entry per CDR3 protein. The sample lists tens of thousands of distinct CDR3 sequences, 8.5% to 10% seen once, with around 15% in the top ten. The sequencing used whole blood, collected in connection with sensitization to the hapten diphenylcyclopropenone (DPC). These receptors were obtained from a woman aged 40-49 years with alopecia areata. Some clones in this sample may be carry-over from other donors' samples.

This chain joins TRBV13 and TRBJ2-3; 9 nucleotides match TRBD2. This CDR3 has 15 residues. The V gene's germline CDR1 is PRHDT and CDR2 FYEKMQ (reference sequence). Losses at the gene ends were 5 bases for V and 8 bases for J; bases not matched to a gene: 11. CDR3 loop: CASSAPGTSLVTQYF. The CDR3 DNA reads TGTGCCAGCAGCGCCCCCGGGACTAGCTTAGTTACGCAGTATTTT.

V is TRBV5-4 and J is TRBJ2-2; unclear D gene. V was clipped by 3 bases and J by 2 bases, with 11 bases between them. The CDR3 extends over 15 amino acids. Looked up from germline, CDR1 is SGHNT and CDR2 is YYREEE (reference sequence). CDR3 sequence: CASSSNRANTGELFF. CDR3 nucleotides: TGTGCCAGCAGCTCTAACAGAGCCAACACCGGGGAGCTGTTTTTT. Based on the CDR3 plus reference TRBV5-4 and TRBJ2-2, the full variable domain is ETGVTQSPTHLIKTRGQQVTLRCSSQSGHNTVSWYQQALGQGPQFIFQYYREEENGRGNFPPRFSGLQFPNYSSELNVNALELDDSALYLCASSSNRANTGELFFGEGSRLTVL.

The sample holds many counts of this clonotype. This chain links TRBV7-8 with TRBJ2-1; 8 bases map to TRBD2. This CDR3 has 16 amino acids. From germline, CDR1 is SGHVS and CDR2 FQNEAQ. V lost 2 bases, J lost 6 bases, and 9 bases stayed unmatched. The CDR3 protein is CASSLIPPGGRNEQFF. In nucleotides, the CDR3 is TGTGCCAGCAGCTTAATCCCCCCGGGGGGGCGCAATGAGCAGTTCTTC. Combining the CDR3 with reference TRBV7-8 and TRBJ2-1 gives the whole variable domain GAGVSQSPRYKVAKRGQDVALRCDPISGHVSLFWYQQALGQGPEFLTYFQNEAQLDKSGLPSDRFFAERPEGSVSTLKIQRTQQEDSAVYLCASSLIPPGGRNEQFFGPGTRLTVL.

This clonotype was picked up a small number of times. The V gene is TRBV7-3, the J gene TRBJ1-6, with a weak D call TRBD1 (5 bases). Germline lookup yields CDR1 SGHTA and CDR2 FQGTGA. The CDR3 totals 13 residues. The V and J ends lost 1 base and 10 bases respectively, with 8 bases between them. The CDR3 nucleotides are TGTGCCAGCAGCTTAAAACAGGAATCACCCCTCCACTTT. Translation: CASSLKQESPLHF.

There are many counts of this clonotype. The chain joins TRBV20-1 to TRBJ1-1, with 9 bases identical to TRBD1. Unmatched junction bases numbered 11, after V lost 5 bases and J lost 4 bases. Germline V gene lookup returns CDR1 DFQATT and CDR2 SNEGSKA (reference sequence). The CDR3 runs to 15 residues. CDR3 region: CSADTGGGLGTEAFF. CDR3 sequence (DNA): TGCAGTGCTGATACAGGGGGCGGGTTAGGCACTGAAGCTTTCTTT.

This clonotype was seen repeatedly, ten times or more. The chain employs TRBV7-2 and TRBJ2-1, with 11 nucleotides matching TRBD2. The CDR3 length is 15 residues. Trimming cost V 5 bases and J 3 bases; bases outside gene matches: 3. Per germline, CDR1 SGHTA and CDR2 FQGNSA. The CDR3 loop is CASSPTSGIYNEQFF. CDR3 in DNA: TGTGCCAGCAGCCCGACTAGCGGGATCTACAATGAGCAGTTCTTC.

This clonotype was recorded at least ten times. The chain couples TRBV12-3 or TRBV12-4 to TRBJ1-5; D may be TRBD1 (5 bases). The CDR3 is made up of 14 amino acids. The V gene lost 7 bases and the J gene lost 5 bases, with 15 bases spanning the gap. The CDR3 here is CASTQDRSDQPQHF. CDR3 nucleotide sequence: TGTGCCAGCACCCAAGACAGATCTGATCAGCCCCAGCATTTT.

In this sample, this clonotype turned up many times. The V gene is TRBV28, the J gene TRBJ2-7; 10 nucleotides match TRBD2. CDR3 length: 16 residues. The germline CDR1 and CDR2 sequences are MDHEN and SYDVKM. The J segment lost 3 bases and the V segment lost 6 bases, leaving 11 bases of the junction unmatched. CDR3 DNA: TGTGCCAGCAGCGAACCGGGACTAGCGTTCAGCTACGAGCAGTACTTC. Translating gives CASSEPGLAFSYEQYF.

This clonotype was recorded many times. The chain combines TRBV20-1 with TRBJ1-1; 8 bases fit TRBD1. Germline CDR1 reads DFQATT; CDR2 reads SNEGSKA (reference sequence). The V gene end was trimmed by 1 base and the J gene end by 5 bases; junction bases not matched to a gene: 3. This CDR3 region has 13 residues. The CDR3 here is CSARVQGATEAFF. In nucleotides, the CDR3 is TGCAGTGCTAGAGTCCAGGGGGCGACTGAAGCTTTCTTT.

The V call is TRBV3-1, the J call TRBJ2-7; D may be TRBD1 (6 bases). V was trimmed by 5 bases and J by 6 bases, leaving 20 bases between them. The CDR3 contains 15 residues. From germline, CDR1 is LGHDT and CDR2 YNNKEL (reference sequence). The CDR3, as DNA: TGTGCCAGCAGCTCCAAGATGGGGGCCGGTCGCGAGCAGTACTTC. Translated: CASSSKMGAGREQYF.

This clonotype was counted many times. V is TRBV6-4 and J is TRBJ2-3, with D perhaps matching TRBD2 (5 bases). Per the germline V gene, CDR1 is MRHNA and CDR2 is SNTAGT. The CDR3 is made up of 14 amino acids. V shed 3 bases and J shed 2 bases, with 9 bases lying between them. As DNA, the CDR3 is TGTGCCAGCAGTGAAGAGCGGACCACAGATACGCAGTATTTT. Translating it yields CASSEERTTDTQYF.

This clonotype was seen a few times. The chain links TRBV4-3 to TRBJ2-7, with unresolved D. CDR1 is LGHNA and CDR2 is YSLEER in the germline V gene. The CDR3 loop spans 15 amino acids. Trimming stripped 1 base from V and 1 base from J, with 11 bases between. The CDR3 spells CASSQGEGFSYEQYF. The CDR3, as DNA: TGCGCCAGCAGCCAAGGGGAAGGTTTTTCCTACGAGCAGTACTTC.

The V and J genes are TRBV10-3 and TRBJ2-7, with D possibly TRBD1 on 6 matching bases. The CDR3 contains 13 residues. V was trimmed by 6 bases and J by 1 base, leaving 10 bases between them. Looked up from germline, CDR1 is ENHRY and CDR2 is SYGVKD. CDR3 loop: CAIRADSSYEQYF. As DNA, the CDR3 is TGTGCCATCAGGGCGGACAGTTCCTACGAGCAGTACTTC.

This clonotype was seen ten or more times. The CDR3, as DNA: TGTGCCAGCTCACCACCGGGGCAGCAACAAGATACGCAGTATTTT. This translates into CASSPPGQQQDTQYF. This chain joins TRBV18 and TRBJ2-3, with TRBD1 as a possible D gene (5 bases). The V end lost 0 bases, the J end lost 5 bases, and 12 bases lay between the germline ends. Germline values: CDR1 KGHSH, CDR2 LQKENI. This CDR3 has 15 amino acids.

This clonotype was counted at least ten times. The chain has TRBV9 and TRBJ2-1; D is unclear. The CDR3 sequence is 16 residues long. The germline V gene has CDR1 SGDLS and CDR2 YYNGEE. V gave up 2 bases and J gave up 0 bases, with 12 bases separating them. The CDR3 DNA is TGTGCCAGCAGCGTTGTGTTCTCTAGCTCCTACAATGAGCAGTTCTTC. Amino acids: CASSVVFSSSYNEQFF.